This T cell receptor (beta chain) is drawn from a study of T cells in Graves' hyperthyroidism and ophthalmopathy. Regarding the study as a whole: The model foresaw ophthalmopathy a median about 6.1 months prior to onset.

A remark on this clonotype: What it recognizes is unknown.

Ophthalmopathy patients showed a Clinical Activity Score of at least 3, NOSPECS grade of at least 4 and duration under 3 months. It was RNA transcripts that yielded the amplified TCR beta CDR3 regions. The TCR CDR3 first-round RT-PCR relied on the HTBI primer set. TCRdb re-called the multiplex PCR reads with MiXCR, one entry per CDR3 protein. The sample has approximately 570,000 distinct CDR3 sequences, less than 20% seen once. Trimming removed 5 bases at V and 0 bases at J, with 16 bases between. This CDR3 is built from 16 residues. The germline CDR1 and CDR2 sequences are MDHEN and SYDVKM. What was sequenced was blood. The rearrangement uses TRBV28 and TRBJ1-1, with D perhaps matching TRBD1 (6 bases). This clonotype was obtained from a man aged 35-49 years with Graves' ophthalmopathy. For the CDR3, the DNA is TGTGCCAGCAGTCTACTAGGGGGGGGTATGAACACTGAAGCTTTCTTT. Protein: CASSLLGGGMNTEAFF.